This T cell receptor (beta chain) is from a study of OX40 agonist ivuxolimab in advanced cancers. Background on the study: Enrolled patients in dose escalation had cancers that were hepatocellular carcinoma, melanoma, renal cell or head and neck cancer. Three partial responders included one hepatocellular carcinoma patient and two cutaneous melanoma patients. General study results and limits: CD4+ T cells averaged fewer expanded clones than CD8+ T cells.

This table comes from immunoSEQ multiplex PCR, and its TCRdb copy is limited to in-frame clones, with some not included. This table has 15,000 to 20,000 clones, about four fifths appearing once. Sampled blood was obtained at baseline, cycle 4 day 1, and cycle 7 day 1. Worth noting for this clone: The antigen is undetermined.

This CDR3 region has 13 residues. CDR1 and CDR2 from the germline V gene are MGHRA and YSYEKL. V lost 2 bases to trimming and J lost 9 bases, with 11 bases between them. This receptor was obtained from an adult with an advanced solid tumor such as melanoma, head and neck, liver or kidney cancer. The starting material was CD4+ or CD8+ T cells sorted from blood, obtained in a trial of the OX40 agonist ivuxolimab. The genes are TRBV4-1 and TRBJ2-1; a weak D match, TRBD2 (5 bases). CDR3 residues: CASSQSQAGEQFF. DNA of the CDR3: TGCGCCAGCAGCCAATCCCAGGCGGGTGAGCAGTTCTTC.